This T cell receptor (beta chain) derives from a study of T cell repertoires in cytomegalovirus infection. TCRdb analysed the reads with MiXCR anew, one entry per CDR3 protein. In the table there are about 69,000 distinct CDR3 sequences, around 28% of which are singletons. Deletions cut 2 bases from V and 6 bases from J, with 11 bases between. Looked up from germline, CDR1 is MNHEY and CDR2 is SVGEGT. The CDR3 covers 14 residues. This clonotype was recorded many times. Its antigen is unidentified. The chain has TRBV6-2 or TRBV6-3 and TRBJ1-5; D call uncertain. Specimen: CD8+ T cells from cultured PBMCs, collected from culture after CMV antigen stimulation. The sequence was obtained from a human donor in good health (CMV status not recorded). Some clones in this sample may be carry-over from other donors' samples. CDR3 DNA: TGTGCCAGCAGTTACCGGGGTACGGCTCAGCCCCAGCATTTT. Protein: CASSYRGTAQPQHF.